The text below deals with one TCR beta chain. The sample belongs to a study of blood T cell repertoires in COVID-19. Background on the study: PBMCs, B-cell-depleted T cells, or T cells provided the cDNA or gDNA that made up the material.

Authors' data handling: Nucleated cell counts were estimated from reference gene primer amplification. Method: immunoSEQ multiplex PCR; TCRdb's copy keeps in-frame clones and lacks some. The D gene and trimming were derived from the DNA, and the V and J assignments and clone size from that table. The table includes about 280,000 clones, roughly 87% detected once. The CDR3 runs 20 residues. Germline CDR1 reads LGHNT; CDR2 reads FRNRAP. Trimming stripped 4 bases from V and 4 bases from J, with 28 bases between. Source material: peripheral blood. The sequence came from a man aged 18 to 35 with active or convalescent COVID-19. The rearrangement uses TRBV12-5 and TRBJ1-4; a possible D gene is TRBD1 (5 bases). The CDR3 is CASGSRTWGGRKGINEKLFF. The CDR3 DNA follows: TGTGCTAGTGGTTCCAGAACATGGGGGGGTAGGAAGGGAATTAATGAAAAACTGTTTTTT.